This T cell receptor (beta chain) was observed in a study of blood T cell repertoires in COVID-19. About the study: The United States, Italy and Spain provided the acute and convalescent COVID-19 samples. T cells, B-cell-depleted T cells, or PBMCs supplied cDNA or gDNA.

CDR3 size: 14 residues. The germline gives CDR1 KGHSH, CDR2 LQKENI. With 2 bases removed from V and 4 bases from J, the gap between germline ends came to 11 bases. The assay was immunoSEQ multiplex PCR, and TCRdb's table has in-frame clones only and misses some. Among about 150,000 clones listed, 80% to 90% were seen once. The source of this sequence is a man between 60 and 75 years old with active or convalescent COVID-19. The sequencing input was peripheral blood. This chain joins TRBV18 and TRBJ1-2; no clear D gene. CDR3 loop: CASSPVESLYGYTF. The CDR3 nucleotides read TGTGCCAGCTCACCAGTGGAGAGTCTCTATGGCTACACCTTC.